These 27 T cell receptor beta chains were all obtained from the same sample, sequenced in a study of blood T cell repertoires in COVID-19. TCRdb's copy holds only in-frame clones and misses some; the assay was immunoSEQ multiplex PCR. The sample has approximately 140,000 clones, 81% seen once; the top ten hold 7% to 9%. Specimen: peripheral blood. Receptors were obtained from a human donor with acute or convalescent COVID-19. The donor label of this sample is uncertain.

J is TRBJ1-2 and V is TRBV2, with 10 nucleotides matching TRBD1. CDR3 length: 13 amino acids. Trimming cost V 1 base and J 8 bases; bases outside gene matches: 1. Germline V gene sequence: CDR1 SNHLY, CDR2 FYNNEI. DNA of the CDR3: TGTGCCAGCAGTGAAGGGGACAGGGGAGGCTACACCTTC. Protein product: CASSEGDRGGYTF. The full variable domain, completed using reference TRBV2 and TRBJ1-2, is EPEVTQTPSHQVTQMGQEVILRCVPISNHLYFYWYRQILGQKVEFLVSFYNNEISEKSEIFDDQFSVERPDGSNFTLKIRSTKLEDSAMYFCASSEGDRGGYTFGSGTRLTVV.

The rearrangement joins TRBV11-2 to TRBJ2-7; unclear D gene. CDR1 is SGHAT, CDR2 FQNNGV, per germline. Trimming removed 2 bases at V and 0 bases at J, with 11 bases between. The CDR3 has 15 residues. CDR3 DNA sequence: TGTGCCAGCAGCTTATCACCCATCAGCTCCTACGAGCAGTACGTC. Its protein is CASSLSPISSYEQYV.

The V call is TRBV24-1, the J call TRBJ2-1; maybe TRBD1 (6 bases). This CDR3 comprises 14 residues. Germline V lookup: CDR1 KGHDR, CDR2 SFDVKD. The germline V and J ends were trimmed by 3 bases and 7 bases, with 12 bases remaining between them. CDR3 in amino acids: CATSDPGQQNEQFF. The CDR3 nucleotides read TGTGCCACCAGTGATCCGGGACAACAGAATGAGCAGTTCTTC.

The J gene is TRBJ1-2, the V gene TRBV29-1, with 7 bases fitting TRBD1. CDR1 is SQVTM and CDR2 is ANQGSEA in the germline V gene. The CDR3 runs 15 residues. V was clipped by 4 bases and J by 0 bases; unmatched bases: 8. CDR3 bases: TGCAGCGTTGGGGACAGCTTATTGGCTAACTATGGCTACACCTTC. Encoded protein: CSVGDSLLANYGYTF.

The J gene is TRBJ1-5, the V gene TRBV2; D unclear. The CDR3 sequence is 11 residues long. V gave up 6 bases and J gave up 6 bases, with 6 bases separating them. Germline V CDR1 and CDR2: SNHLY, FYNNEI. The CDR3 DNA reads TGTGCCAGCAGCTTCGGTCAGCCCCAGCATTTT. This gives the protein CASSFGQPQHF.

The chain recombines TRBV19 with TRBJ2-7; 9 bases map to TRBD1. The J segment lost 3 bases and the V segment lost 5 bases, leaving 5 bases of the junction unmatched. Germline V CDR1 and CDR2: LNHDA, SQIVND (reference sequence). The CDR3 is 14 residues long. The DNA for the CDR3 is TGTGCCAGTAGTGGACCGGGACAGGGCTACGAGCAGTACTTC. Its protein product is CASSGPGQGYEQYF.

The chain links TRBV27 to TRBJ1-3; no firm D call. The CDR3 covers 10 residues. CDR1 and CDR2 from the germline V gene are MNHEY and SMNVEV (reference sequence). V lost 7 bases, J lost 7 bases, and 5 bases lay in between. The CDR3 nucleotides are TGTGCCAGCAAACGGAACACCATATATTTT. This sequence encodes CASKRNTIYF.

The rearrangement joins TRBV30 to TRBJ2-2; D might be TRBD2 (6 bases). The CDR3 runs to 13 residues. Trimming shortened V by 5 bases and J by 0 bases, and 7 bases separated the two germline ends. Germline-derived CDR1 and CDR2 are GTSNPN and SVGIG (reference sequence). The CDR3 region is CAWASANTGELFF. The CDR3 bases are TGTGCCTGGGCTAGCGCGAACACCGGGGAGCTGTTTTTT.

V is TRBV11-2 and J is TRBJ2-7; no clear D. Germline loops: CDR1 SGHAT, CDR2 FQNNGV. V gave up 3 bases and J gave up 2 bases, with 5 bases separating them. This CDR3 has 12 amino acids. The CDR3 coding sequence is TGTGCCAGCAGCTTTCCAGCCTACGAGCAGTACTTC. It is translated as CASSFPAYEQYF.

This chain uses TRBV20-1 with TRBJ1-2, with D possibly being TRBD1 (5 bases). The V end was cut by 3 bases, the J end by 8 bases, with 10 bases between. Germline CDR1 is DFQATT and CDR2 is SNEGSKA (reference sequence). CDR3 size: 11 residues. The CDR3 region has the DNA TGCAGTGCTAGCGGGGGTGAAGGCTACACCTTC. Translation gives CSASGGEGYTF.

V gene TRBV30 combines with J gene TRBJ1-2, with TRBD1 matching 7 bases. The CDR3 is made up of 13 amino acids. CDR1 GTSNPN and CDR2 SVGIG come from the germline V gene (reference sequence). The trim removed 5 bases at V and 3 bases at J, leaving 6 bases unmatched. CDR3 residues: CAWEQGVYYGYTF. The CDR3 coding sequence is TGTGCCTGGGAGCAGGGGGTTTACTATGGCTACACCTTC.

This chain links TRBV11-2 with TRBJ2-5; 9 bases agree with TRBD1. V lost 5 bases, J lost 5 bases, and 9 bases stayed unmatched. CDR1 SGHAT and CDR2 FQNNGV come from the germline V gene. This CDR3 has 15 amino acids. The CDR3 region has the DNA TGTGCCAGCAGCATCCGGGACAGGGATTGGGAGACCCAGTACTTC. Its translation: CASSIRDRDWETQYF.

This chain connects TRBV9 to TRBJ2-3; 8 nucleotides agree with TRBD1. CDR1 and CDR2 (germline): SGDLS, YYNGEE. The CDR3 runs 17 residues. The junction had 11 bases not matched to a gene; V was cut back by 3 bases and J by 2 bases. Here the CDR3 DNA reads TGTGCCAGCAGCGCAGGGGGCGGCCGAGGGGTCACAGATACGCAGTATTTT. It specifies CASSAGGGRGVTDTQYF.

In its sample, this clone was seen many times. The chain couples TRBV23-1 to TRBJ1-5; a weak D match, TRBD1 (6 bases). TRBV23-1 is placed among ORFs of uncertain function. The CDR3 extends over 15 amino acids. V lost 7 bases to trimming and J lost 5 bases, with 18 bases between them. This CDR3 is CASNFLGQSDQPQHF. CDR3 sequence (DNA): TGCGCCAGCAACTTTTTAGGACAGTCTGATCAGCCCCAGCATTTT.

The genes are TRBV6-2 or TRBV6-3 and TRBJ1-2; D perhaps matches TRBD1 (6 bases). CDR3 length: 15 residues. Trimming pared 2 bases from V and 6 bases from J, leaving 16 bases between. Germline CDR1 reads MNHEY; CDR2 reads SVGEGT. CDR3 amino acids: CASSYAYQGRNGYTF. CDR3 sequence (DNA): TGTGCCAGCAGTTACGCGTATCAGGGGCGGAATGGCTACACCTTC.

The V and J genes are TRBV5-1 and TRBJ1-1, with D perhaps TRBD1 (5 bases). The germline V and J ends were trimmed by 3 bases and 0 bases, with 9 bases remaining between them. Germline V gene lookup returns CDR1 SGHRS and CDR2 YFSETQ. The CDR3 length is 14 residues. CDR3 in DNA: TGCGCCAGCAGCTACGGACACATGAACACTGAAGCTTTCTTT. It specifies CASSYGHMNTEAFF. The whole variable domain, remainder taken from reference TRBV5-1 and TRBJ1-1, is KAGVTQTPRYLIKTRGQQVTLSCSPISGHRSVSWYQQTPGQGLQFLFEYFSETQRNKGNFPGRFSGRQFSNSRSEMNVSTLELGDSALYLCASSYGHMNTEAFFGQGTRLTVV.

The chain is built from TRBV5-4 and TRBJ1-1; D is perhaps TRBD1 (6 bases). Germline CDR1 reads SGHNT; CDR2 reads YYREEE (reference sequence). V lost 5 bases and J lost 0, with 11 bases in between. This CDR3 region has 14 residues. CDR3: CASSRGQLNTEAFF. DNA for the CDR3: TGTGCCAGCAGTCGTGGACAGCTGAACACTGAAGCTTTCTTT.

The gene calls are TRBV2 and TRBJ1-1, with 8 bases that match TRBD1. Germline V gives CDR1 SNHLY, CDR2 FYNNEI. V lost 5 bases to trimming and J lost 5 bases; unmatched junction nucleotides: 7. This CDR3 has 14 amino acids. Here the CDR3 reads CASSYGQGRTEAFF. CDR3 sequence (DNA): TGTGCCAGCAGTTACGGACAGGGAAGAACTGAAGCTTTCTTT.

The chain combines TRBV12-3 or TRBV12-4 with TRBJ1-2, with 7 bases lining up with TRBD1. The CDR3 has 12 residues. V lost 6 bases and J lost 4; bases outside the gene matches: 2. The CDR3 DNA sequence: TGTGCCAGCAGCCACAGGGGCTATGGCTACACCTTC. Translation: CASSHRGYGYTF.

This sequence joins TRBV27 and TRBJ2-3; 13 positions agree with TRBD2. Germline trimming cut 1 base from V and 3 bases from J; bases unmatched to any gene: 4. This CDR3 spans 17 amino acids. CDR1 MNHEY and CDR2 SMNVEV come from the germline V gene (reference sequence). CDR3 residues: CASSLLGLAGLTDTQYF. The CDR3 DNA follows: TGTGCCAGCAGTTTATTGGGACTAGCGGGGCTTACAGATACGCAGTATTTT.

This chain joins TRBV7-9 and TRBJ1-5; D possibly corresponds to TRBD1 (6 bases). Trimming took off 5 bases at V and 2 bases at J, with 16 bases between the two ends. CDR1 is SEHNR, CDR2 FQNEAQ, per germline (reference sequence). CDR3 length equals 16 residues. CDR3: CASSPSGGWGNQPQHF. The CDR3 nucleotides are TGTGCCAGCAGCCCCAGCGGGGGCTGGGGCAATCAGCCCCAGCATTTT.

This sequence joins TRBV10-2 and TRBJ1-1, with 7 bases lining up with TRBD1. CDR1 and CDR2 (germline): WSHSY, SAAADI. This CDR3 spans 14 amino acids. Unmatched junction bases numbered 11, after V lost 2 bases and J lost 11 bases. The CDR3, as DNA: TGCGCCAGCAGTGAGGCGACAGGGTTTGTGGGGGCTTTCTTT. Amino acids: CASSEATGFVGAFF.

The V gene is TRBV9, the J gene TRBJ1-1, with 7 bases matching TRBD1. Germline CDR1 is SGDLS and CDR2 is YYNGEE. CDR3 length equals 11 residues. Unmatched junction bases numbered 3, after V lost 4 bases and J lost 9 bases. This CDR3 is CASSSQGKAFF. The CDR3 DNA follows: TGTGCCAGCAGCTCACAGGGGAAAGCTTTCTTT.

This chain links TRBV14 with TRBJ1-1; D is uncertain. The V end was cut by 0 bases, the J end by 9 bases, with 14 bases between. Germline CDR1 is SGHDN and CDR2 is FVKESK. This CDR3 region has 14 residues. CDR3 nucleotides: TGTGCCAGCAGCCAAGATAGAGGAACCTCCCAAGCTTTCTTT. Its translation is CASSQDRGTSQAFF.

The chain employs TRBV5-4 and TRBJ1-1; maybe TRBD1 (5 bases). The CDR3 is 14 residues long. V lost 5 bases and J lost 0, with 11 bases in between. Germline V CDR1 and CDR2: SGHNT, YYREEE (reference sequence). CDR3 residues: CASSSGQMNTEAFF. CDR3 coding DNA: TGTGCCAGCAGTTCTGGACAAATGAACACTGAAGCTTTCTTT.

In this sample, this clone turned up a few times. CDR3 coding DNA: TGCGCCAGCAGCTTTACAGGGTCGGGTAATGAAAAACTGTTTTTT. Its protein is CASSFTGSGNEKLFF. The gene calls are TRBV5-1 and TRBJ1-4; D perhaps matches TRBD1 (6 bases). Germline CDR1 is SGHRS and CDR2 is YFSETQ. V lost 2 bases and J lost 4, with 12 bases in between. The CDR3 is 15 amino acids.

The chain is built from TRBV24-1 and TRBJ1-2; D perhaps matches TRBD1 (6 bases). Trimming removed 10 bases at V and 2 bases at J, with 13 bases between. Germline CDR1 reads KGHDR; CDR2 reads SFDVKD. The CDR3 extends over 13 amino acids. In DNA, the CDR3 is TGTGCCACTAACGCAGGGGACAACTATGGCTACACCTTC. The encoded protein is CATNAGDNYGYTF.